One sample yielded the 26 T cell receptor beta chains listed below, sequenced in a study of shared clonotypes between healthy human individuals. TCRdb's table, derived via immunoSEQ multiplex PCR, lists solely in-frame clones and lacks some. The table has about 980,000 clones, over 75% seen once. Sequenced input: memory CD4+ T cells sorted from blood. The subset was: CD45RA-negative fraction. The receptor source for this set is a young man in good health.

The chain links TRBV27 to TRBJ2-7; possibly TRBD2 for D (6 bases). Trimming pared 6 bases from V and 2 bases from J, leaving 11 bases between. The CDR3 has 13 amino acids. Looked up from germline, CDR1 is MNHEY and CDR2 is SMNVEV (reference sequence). The CDR3, as DNA: TGTGCCAGCAGCGGGACTGGAACCTACGAGCAGTACTTC. Protein sequence: CASSGTGTYEQYF.

The gene calls are TRBV7-2 and TRBJ2-3, with TRBD2 matching over 10 bases. CDR3 size: 17 residues. Germline CDR1 is SGHTA and CDR2 is FQGNSA. J was trimmed by 3 bases and V by 1 base; bases with no gene match: 7. The CDR3 DNA reads as TGTGCCAGCAGCTTAGTGGCTAGCGGGAGTTTGACAGATACGCAGTATTTT. Amino acids: CASSLVASGSLTDTQYF. The variable domain in full, with the rest retrieved from reference TRBV7-2 and TRBJ2-3, is GAGVSQSPSNKVTEKGKDVELRCDPISGHTALYWYRQSLGQGLEFLIYFQGNSAPDKSGLPSDRFSAERTGGSVSTLTIQRTQQEDSAVYLCASSLVASGSLTDTQYFGPGTRLTVL.

The rearrangement joins TRBV10-3 to TRBJ2-7; D is undetermined. CDR1 and CDR2 (germline): ENHRY, SYGVKD. The CDR3 sequence is 12 residues long. Trimming pared 0 bases from V and 7 bases from J, leaving 7 bases between. This CDR3 reads CAISESPGEQYF. The CDR3 DNA is TGTGCCATCAGTGAGTCTCCTGGGGAGCAGTACTTC.

There are a few counts of this clone. The V gene is TRBV6-6, the J gene TRBJ1-5; TRBD1 is a possible D gene (6 bases). Germline CDR1 and CDR2: MNHNY and SVGAGI (reference sequence). V lost 6 bases and J 3 bases, leaving 15 bases between the germline ends. This CDR3 region has 15 residues. CDR3 sequence (DNA): TGTGCCAGCAGATCCCCAACAGGGTTCAATCAGCCCCAGCATTTT. It translates to CASRSPTGFNQPQHF.

The chain joins TRBV6-5 to TRBJ2-3, with TRBD2 matching 9 bases. This CDR3 spans 14 amino acids. The germline V gene encodes CDR1 MNHEY and CDR2 SVGAGI. J gave up 6 bases and V 11 bases, and 12 bases lay outside the gene matches. CDR3 residues: CALYGASGADTQYF. CDR3 sequence (DNA): TGTGCCCTGTATGGGGCTAGCGGGGCGGATACGCAGTATTTT.

With regard to this clone: Other DNA sequences of this sample code for an identical CDR3. The CDR3 bases are TGTGCCAGCAGTGATACCTACGAGCAGTACTTC. Its translation: CASSDTYEQYF. This sequence joins TRBV2 and TRBJ2-7; D gene unclear. Deletions cut 3 bases from V and 2 bases from J, with 2 bases between. The germline V gene has CDR1 SNHLY and CDR2 FYNNEI. The CDR3 covers 11 residues.

The genes are TRBV18 and TRBJ2-3; TRBD2 is a possible D gene (5 bases). The CDR3 loop spans 14 amino acids. The germline V and J ends were trimmed by 3 bases and 4 bases, with 11 bases remaining between them. The germline gives CDR1 KGHSH, CDR2 LQKENI. The CDR3 is CASSPYLRADTQYF. The CDR3 DNA sequence: TGTGCCAGCTCACCGTACCTGAGGGCAGATACGCAGTATTTT.

This rearrangement joins TRBV9 to TRBJ2-7, with no clear D. The V gene's germline CDR1 is SGDLS and CDR2 YYNGEE. This CDR3 has 14 amino acids. Trimming stripped 0 bases from V and 2 bases from J, with 9 bases between. The CDR3 protein is CASSVGGDPYEQYF. DNA of the CDR3: TGTGCCAGCAGCGTAGGCGGCGATCCCTACGAGCAGTACTTC.

This chain joins TRBV19 and TRBJ1-6, with a weak D call TRBD1 (5 bases). This CDR3 spans 19 amino acids. Trimming took off 7 bases at V and 0 bases at J, with 22 bases between the two ends. Germline CDR1 is LNHDA and CDR2 is SQIVND (reference sequence). CDR3 DNA: TGTGCCAGTACCACGGGACTCCCTAAACCGGGCTCCTATAATTCACCCCTCCACTTT. It codes for CASTTGLPKPGSYNSPLHF.

The chain uses TRBV7-2 and TRBJ2-5; 8 bases fit TRBD2. V gave up 1 base and J gave up 5 bases; unmatched junction bases: 6. The CDR3 extends over 15 amino acids. Germline CDR1 SGHTA, CDR2 FQGNSA. In nucleotides, the CDR3 is TGTGCCAGCAGCTTAGGCGGGAGGATTCGGGAGACCCAGTACTTC. It translates to CASSLGGRIRETQYF.

J is TRBJ1-4 and V is TRBV5-1, with TRBD1 identical over 7 bases. Germline V gene lookup returns CDR1 SGHRS and CDR2 YFSETQ. With 5 bases clipped from V and 7 bases from J, the junction kept 8 bases outside the gene matches. CDR3 size: 14 residues. CDR3 DNA: TGCGCCAGCAGATTCGAGACAGGGTCTGAAAAACTGTTTTTT. Amino acids: CASRFETGSEKLFF.

A remark on this clone: Other DNA sequences from this sample encode an identical CDR3 as well. This chain joins TRBV18 and TRBJ1-1, with D perhaps TRBD1 (5 bases). V gave up 6 bases and J gave up 5 bases, with 13 bases separating them. Germline V CDR1 and CDR2: KGHSH, LQKENI. This CDR3 contains 13 residues. The CDR3 DNA follows: TGTGCCAGCTCCCCAACTAGGGGAACTGAAGCTTTCTTT. The encoded protein is CASSPTRGTEAFF.

As concerns this clone: Relative to the germline gene, one junction end is altered; a read error may explain this. The chain recombines TRBV7-7 with TRBJ2-1; 7 bases fit TRBD1. The CDR3 is 13 residues long. CDR1 is SSHAT and CDR2 is FNYEAQ in the germline V gene (reference sequence). As DNA, the CDR3 is TGTGCTAGCAGCACGGGACAGCTCAATGAGCAGTTCTTC. The encoded protein is CASSTGQLNEQFF. Based on the CDR3 plus reference TRBV7-7 and TRBJ2-1, the full variable domain is GAGVSQSPRYKVTKRGQDVTLRCDPISSHATLYWYQQALGQGPEFLTYFNYEAQPDKSGLPSDRFSAERPEGSISTLTIQRTEQRDSAMYRCASSTGQLNEQFFGPGTRLTVL.

The chain is built from TRBV30 and TRBJ1-1; TRBD1 might be the D (5 bases). The length of the CDR3 is 13 residues. The germline V gene has CDR1 GTSNPN and CDR2 SVGIG (reference sequence). V was trimmed by 0 bases and J by 10 bases, leaving 15 bases between them. The CDR3 region is CAWSVLGGGRAFF. CDR3 DNA sequence: TGTGCCTGGAGTGTACTCGGGGGGGGTCGAGCTTTCTTT.

The chain is built from TRBV5-4 and TRBJ1-4; 8 nucleotides agree with TRBD1. The CDR3 totals 16 residues. Germline V gene lookup returns CDR1 SGHNT and CDR2 YYREEE (reference sequence). V was clipped by 4 bases and J by 0 bases; unmatched bases: 5. CDR3 residues: CASSIGQGPTNEKLFF. In DNA form, the CDR3 reads TGTGCCAGCAGCATAGGACAGGGCCCAACTAATGAAAAACTGTTTTTT.

The chain carries TRBV5-6 and TRBJ1-1, with unresolved D. The CDR3 consists of 14 residues. Trimming cost V 2 bases and J 4 bases, with 12 bases left between them. The germline V gene encodes CDR1 SGHDT and CDR2 YYEEEE. CDR3 DNA sequence: TGTGCCAGCAGCTTTATAGGTCTCGGCACTGAAGCTTTCTTT. Encoded protein: CASSFIGLGTEAFF.

The chain joins TRBV5-1 to TRBJ2-2; D gene uncertain. There are 13 residues in the CDR3. Germline assignment: CDR1 SGHRS and CDR2 YFSETQ. V lost 0 bases and J lost 6, with 6 bases in between. In nucleotides, the CDR3 is TGCGCCAGCAGCTTGGGAAGGCCCGGGGAGCTGTTTTTT. Protein product: CASSLGRPGELFF.

This clone was found a few times. The chain employs TRBV18 and TRBJ2-7; D is unresolved. Germline V gene data show CDR1 as KGHSH and CDR2 as LQKENI. This CDR3 has 13 residues. The germline V and J ends were trimmed by 0 bases and 2 bases, with 5 bases remaining between them. The CDR3 coding sequence is TGTGCCAGCTCACCACCGTTGACCTACGAGCAGTACTTC. Amino acid sequence: CASSPPLTYEQYF.

This clone was seen more than once but under ten times. The V call is TRBV2, the J call TRBJ2-3; 8 bases line up with TRBD2. Looked up from germline, CDR1 is SNHLY and CDR2 is FYNNEI. The CDR3 runs to 15 residues. V shed 6 bases, J shed 1 base, and the junction held 6 bases outside the gene matches. Here the CDR3 reads CASSLSRGGTDTQYF. CDR3 DNA sequence: TGTGCCAGCAGCCTGTCGCGGGGGGGCACAGATACGCAGTATTTT.

V usage is TRBV27 and J usage is TRBJ1-1; D is undetermined. Between the trimmed V and J ends, which lost 6 bases and 0 bases, there was a span of 5 bases. This CDR3 is 12 amino acids long. Germline lookup yields CDR1 MNHEY and CDR2 SMNVEV (reference sequence). DNA for the CDR3: TGTGCCAGCAGCACAGTGAACACTGAAGCTTTCTTT. It specifies CASSTVNTEAFF.

This chain links TRBV5-1 with TRBJ1-4; 7 bases are a match to TRBD1. CDR3 length equals 12 residues. From germline, CDR1 is SGHRS and CDR2 YFSETQ. The J segment lost 6 bases and the V segment lost 8 bases, leaving 4 bases of the junction unmatched. The CDR3 DNA reads TGCGCCAGTAAGGGGGCGGATGAAAAACTGTTTTTT. Translated, it gives CASKGADEKLFF.

The chain combines TRBV7-2 with TRBJ1-1; D not certain. The V gene's germline CDR1 is SGHTA and CDR2 FQGNSA. The CDR3 length is 13 residues. With 5 bases removed from V and 8 bases from J, the gap between germline ends came to 15 bases. The CDR3 DNA reads TGTGCCAGCAGCACCCGGACGGTGGGCGAAGCTTTCTTT. Protein product: CASSTRTVGEAFF.

The rearrangement links TRBV29-1 to TRBJ2-7; 8 positions agree with TRBD2. This CDR3 is 16 amino acids long. Germline V lookup: CDR1 SQVTM, CDR2 ANQGSEA. Trimming cost V 6 bases and J 0 bases; bases outside gene matches: 13. CDR3 nucleotides: TGCAGCGTGAAAAACGTAGCGGGGCCAATCTCCTACGAGCAGTACTTC. This encodes CSVKNVAGPISYEQYF.

This clone showed up just once. This chain joins TRBV29-1 and TRBJ1-4; D might be TRBD1 (5 bases). The germline CDR1 and CDR2 sequences are SQVTM and ANQGSEA. There are 12 residues in the CDR3. Deletions cut 4 bases from V and 8 bases from J, with 11 bases between. The CDR3 loop reads CSVVEGNEKLFF. The CDR3 nucleotides read TGCAGCGTTGTTGAGGGGAACGAAAAACTGTTTTTT.

The chain is built from TRBV15 and TRBJ2-3; TRBD2 matches at 8 bases. Trimming removed 0 bases from V and 4 bases from J; junction bases left unmatched: 6. The CDR3 extends over 16 amino acids. Germline CDR1 is LNHNV and CDR2 is YYDKDF (reference sequence). The CDR3: CATSRDTSGVPDTQYF. The CDR3 DNA is TGTGCCACCAGCAGAGATACTAGCGGAGTTCCAGATACGCAGTATTTT.

This clone has just a few counts. CDR3 bases: TGTGCCATCAGTGATGAGGTAGAGACCCAGTACTTC. This sequence encodes CAISDEVETQYF. The rearrangement joins TRBV10-3 to TRBJ2-5; D is unresolved. Germline CDR1 ENHRY, CDR2 SYGVKD. The CDR3 runs to 12 residues. Trimming took 3 bases from V and 4 from J, leaving 6 bases between them.